A selection of T cell receptor beta chains follows, all from one sample in a study of control samples from healthy donors and cancer patients. TCRdb's copy holds only in-frame clones and misses some; the assay was immunoSEQ multiplex PCR. The sample lists around 100,000 clones; about 89% were seen once. Sequenced sample: blood. Receptor source: a young man in good health. The CDR3 runs from the conserved cysteine through the conserved F or W. The D gene is left open where the match is weak. Size is stated for part of the rows, as once, few or many counts, or as a class when the clone is expanded.

j_gene,abundance,d_gene,v_gene,CDR3aa,CDR3nt
TRBJ2-2,-,-,TRBV2,CASSDGGGTGELFF,TGTGCCAGCAGTGACGGGGGTGGTACCGGGGAGCTGTTTTTT
TRBJ1-2,once,-,TRBV12-3/TRBV12-4,CASSLGQTYGYTF,TGTGCCAGCAGTTTAGGGCAGACCTATGGCTACACCTTC
TRBJ2-5,-,TRBD2,TRBV3-1/TRBV3-2,CASSPLSVGAGAGVQTQYF,TGTGCCAGCAGCCCTCTGAGTGTAGGAGCGGGAGCGGGCGTCCAGACCCAGTACTTC
TRBJ1-2,few,-,TRBV6-5,CATGRTEKYYGYTF,TGTGCCACCGGGAGGACAGAGAAATACTATGGCTACACCTTC
TRBJ2-5,-,-,TRBV27,CASSFSRGGRDQYF,TGTGCCAGCAGTTTCTCGCGGGGAGGTAGGGACCAGTACTTC
TRBJ2-1,-,TRBD2,TRBV6-4,CASSVTSGAYNEQFF,TGTGCCAGCAGTGTGACTAGCGGGGCCTACAATGAGCAGTTCTTC
TRBJ2-2,-,-,TRBV16,CASSHSAGTPNTGELFF,TGTGCCAGCAGCCATTCGGCCGGGACCCCGAACACCGGGGAGCTGTTTTTT
TRBJ1-1,-,TRBD1,TRBV18,CASSLNRQGLTEAFF,TGTGCCAGCTCACTTAACCGACAGGGTCTCACTGAAGCTTTCTTT
TRBJ2-7,-,-,TRBV7-2,CASSLGPVSYEQYF,TGTGCCAGCAGCTTAGGTCCAGTCTCCTACGAGCAGTACTTC
TRBJ1-1,few,-,TRBV4-2,CASSQSGVLNTEAFF,TGTGCCAGCAGCCAATCGGGGGTCCTTAACACTGAAGCTTTCTTT
TRBJ2-5,-,-,TRBV28,CASSWGGGAKTQYF,TGTGCCAGCAGTTGGGGAGGGGGGGCCAAGACCCAGTACTTC
TRBJ2-3,-,-,TRBV6-5,CASSRQGGDTQYF,TGTGCCAGCAGTCGCCAGGGCGGGGATACGCAGTATTTT
TRBJ2-3,-,TRBD2,TRBV5-1,CASSLQSRGESDTQYF,TGCGCCAGCAGCTTACAGTCGCGGGGGGAATCAGATACGCAGTATTTT
TRBJ2-5,-,-,TRBV27,CASSHRDKGRETQYF,TGTGCCAGCAGTCACCGGGACAAAGGGAGAGAGACCCAGTACTTC
TRBJ2-2,-,-,TRBV7-9,CASSFRFTGELFF,TGTGCCAGCAGCTTTAGATTCACCGGGGAGCTGTTTTTT
TRBJ2-3,-,-,TRBV7-2,CASSLGVTRQDTQYF,TGTGCCAGCAGCTTAGGGGTGACTCGCCAAGATACGCAGTATTTT
TRBJ1-1,-,TRBD1,TRBV5-4,CASSPQGAQGLEAFF,TGTGCCAGCAGCCCACAGGGGGCGCAAGGTCTTGAAGCTTTCTTT
TRBJ1-5,-,-,TRBV28,CASVGRNSQPQHF,TGTGCCAGCGTGGGACGGAATAGTCAGCCCCAGCATTTT
TRBJ2-7,-,-,TRBV28,CASSQPPSRAYEQYF,TGTGCCAGCAGCCAACCCCCCTCTAGGGCCTACGAGCAGTACTTC
TRBJ1-5,many,TRBD1,TRBV3-1/TRBV3-2,CASSQGTGAYSNQPQHF,TGTGCCAGCAGCCAAGGAACAGGGGCTTATAGCAATCAGCCCCAGCATTTT
TRBJ2-1,-,TRBD1,TRBV30,CAWRKGTGTGGFF,TGTGCCTGGAGAAAGGGAACCGGGACAGGCGGATTCTTC
TRBJ2-5,-,-,TRBV28,CASTPALGWGGETQYF,TGTGCCAGCACCCCCGCGCTAGGGTGGGGGGGCGAGACCCAGTACTTC
TRBJ2-3,-,TRBD2,TRBV3-1/TRBV3-2,CASSPPGGSSGGPHTQYF,TGTGCCAGCAGCCCACCTGGTGGGTCTAGCGGGGGCCCCCACACGCAGTATTTT